What follows are 25 T cell receptor beta chains derived from one specimen sequenced in a study of shared clonotypes between healthy human individuals. Using immunoSEQ multiplex PCR, the repertoire was profiled, and TCRdb retains in-frame clones only, with some absent. The table has about 2.1 million clones, around 93% seen once; the top ten hold more than 1.5%. As defined, naive CD8 cells were CD45RO-negative and positively selected for CCR7, with terminally differentiated effector memory CD45RA+ cells excluded. Source material: naive CD8+ T cells from PBMCs. The source of these receptors is a man aged 18 to 29 in good health. Some clones in this sample may be carry-over from other donors' samples.

The chain recombines TRBV6-5 with TRBJ2-5; the match to TRBD2 covers 12 bases. In germline, CDR1 is MNHEY, CDR2 SVGAGI. Trimming at V came to 6 bases and at J to 5 bases, leaving 7 bases not matched to a gene. The CDR3 is 15 amino acids. CDR3 nucleotides: TGTGCCAGCAGCGTAACTAGCGGGAGGACGGAGACCCAGTACTTC. Protein product: CASSVTSGRTETQYF.

The chain recombines TRBV16 with TRBJ2-2; D remains unclear. Deletions cut 0 bases from V and 6 bases from J, with 11 bases between. The length of the CDR3 is 15 residues. Germline CDR1 is KGHSY and CDR2 is FQNENV. Here the CDR3 DNA reads TGTGCCAGCAGCCAATCGCAGCAGGTTCCCGGGGAGCTGTTTTTT. This sequence encodes CASSQSQQVPGELFF.

This chain connects TRBV27 to TRBJ2-7; TRBD1 might be the D (5 bases). Germline CDR1 MNHEY, CDR2 SMNVEV (reference sequence). The CDR3 is 14 amino acids. The V gene lost 8 bases and the J gene lost 2 bases, with 16 bases spanning the gap. CDR3 bases: TGTGCCAGCGCTTGGGCAGGGCCTACCTACGAGCAGTACTTC. Translation: CASAWAGPTYEQYF.

The V call is TRBV27, the J call TRBJ2-7; TRBD1 matches at 7 bases. Trimming cost V 6 bases and J 0 bases; bases outside gene matches: 8. The CDR3 contains 15 residues. CDR1 and CDR2 from the germline V gene are MNHEY and SMNVEV (reference sequence). CDR3 sequence (DNA): TGTGCCAGCAGAATTGGGGCAGGGGGCTCCTACGAGCAGTACTTC. Protein: CASRIGAGGSYEQYF.

Of note for this clone: A much more abundant neighbour one base away suggests this may be a read error. The same CDR3 arises from other DNA sequences in this sample as well. This rearrangement joins TRBV9 to TRBJ1-1; no clear D gene. CDR3 length: 13 residues. Germline CDR1 is SGDLS and CDR2 is YYNGEE. V was clipped by 0 bases and J by 5 bases, with 8 bases between them. CDR3 loop: CASSVGGKTEAFF. The CDR3 DNA reads TGTGCCAGCAGCGTAGGGGGTAAGACTGAAGCTTTCTTT.

The chain couples TRBV7-3 to TRBJ2-5, with D possibly being TRBD1 (6 bases). Germline CDR1 SGHTA, CDR2 FQGTGA. The CDR3 has 14 residues. V was clipped by 0 bases and J by 2 bases, with 7 bases between them. The CDR3 DNA reads as TGTGCCAGCAGCTTAACGCAGGGGCAAGAGACCCAGTACTTC. It codes for CASSLTQGQETQYF.

The chain recombines TRBV9 with TRBJ2-4; D is possibly TRBD1 (6 bases). The germline V gene has CDR1 SGDLS and CDR2 YYNGEE. This CDR3 has 16 amino acids. V dropped 4 bases and J dropped 0 bases, with 14 bases sitting between them. CDR3 bases: TGTGCCAGCAGCTCAAGAGGGGGTTTAGCCAAAAACATTCAGTACTTC. Translating gives CASSSRGGLAKNIQYF.

A word on this clone: Other DNA sequences in the same sample also yield this CDR3. V and J are TRBV9 and TRBJ2-1, with a weak D call TRBD2 (6 bases). The CDR3 is 13 residues long. Germline CDR1 is SGDLS and CDR2 is YYNGEE. With 2 bases removed from V and 5 bases from J, the gap between germline ends came to 8 bases. The CDR3 reads CASSVGGNNEQFF. The CDR3 DNA is TGTGCCAGCAGCGTCGGGGGAAACAATGAGCAGTTCTTC.

As for this clone: Distinct nucleotide sequences in the sample also encode this CDR3. The chain links TRBV5-1 to TRBJ2-7; D is undetermined. Per the germline V gene, CDR1 is SGHRS and CDR2 is YFSETQ. CDR3 length equals 12 residues. The V and J ends lost 0 bases and 3 bases respectively, with 4 bases between them. The chain's CDR3 is CASSLGVYEQYF. For the CDR3, the DNA is TGCGCCAGCAGCTTGGGTGTCTACGAGCAGTACTTC. The complete variable domain, with remaining parts taken from reference TRBV5-1 and TRBJ2-7, reads KAGVTQTPRYLIKTRGQQVTLSCSPISGHRSVSWYQQTPGQGLQFLFEYFSETQRNKGNFPGRFSGRQFSNSRSEMNVSTLELGDSALYLCASSLGVYEQYFGPGTRLTVT.

Notes on this clone: The junction departs from the called germline gene at one end, perhaps through a read error. The chain joins TRBV4-1 to TRBJ2-7; D perhaps matches TRBD1 (6 bases). CDR3 length: 14 amino acids. Germline values: CDR1 MGHRA, CDR2 YSYEKL. This CDR3 is CASSHVPGQGWEAF. CDR3 bases: TGCGCCAGCAGCCACGTCCCCGGGCAGGGGTGGGAAGCCTTC.

The gene calls are TRBV2 and TRBJ2-7; D may be TRBD2 (6 bases). Germline V lookup: CDR1 SNHLY, CDR2 FYNNEI. The CDR3 totals 12 residues. Deletions cut 8 bases from V and 3 bases from J, with 11 bases between. The CDR3 DNA sequence: TGTGCCAGCCTGGGACTTAACTACGAGCAGTACTTC. Protein sequence: CASLGLNYEQYF. The variable domain in full, completed from reference TRBV2 and TRBJ2-7, reads EPEVTQTPSHQVTQMGQEVILRCVPISNHLYFYWYRQILGQKVEFLVSFYNNEISEKSEIFDDQFSVERPDGSNFTLKIRSTKLEDSAMYFCASLGLNYEQYFGPGTRLTVT.

Notes on this clone: The sample holds other DNA sequences that translate to the same CDR3. The V and J genes are TRBV11-2 and TRBJ2-1; D unresolved. The ends were cut back, 5 bases at V and 8 bases at J, with 13 bases in the middle. CDR3 size: 13 residues. The germline gives CDR1 SGHAT, CDR2 FQNNGV. CDR3 sequence: CASSPRRRDEQFF. CDR3 in DNA: TGTGCCAGCAGCCCGAGGAGAAGGGATGAGCAGTTCTTC.

This clone appeared a single time. The J gene is TRBJ1-3, the V gene TRBV4-1, with 9 bases matching TRBD1. V lost 5 bases to trimming and J lost 2 bases; unmatched junction nucleotides: 7. Germline V CDR1 and CDR2: MGHRA, YSYEKL. The CDR3 runs to 16 residues. CDR3 coding DNA: TGCGCCAGCAGCGTAAACAGGGGGCTCGCTGGAAACACCATATATTTT. Its protein is CASSVNRGLAGNTIYF.

The chain employs TRBV4-1 and TRBJ2-1; 7 nucleotides agree with TRBD1. Germline CDR1 reads MGHRA; CDR2 reads YSYEKL. This CDR3 has 15 amino acids. After removal of 4 bases from V and 6 bases from J, the junction contained 9 bases not matched to a gene. CDR3 in DNA: TGCGCCAGCAGCCTTACAGGGGCGGTAAGCAATGAGCAGTTCTTC. Its translation is CASSLTGAVSNEQFF.

As DNA, the CDR3 is TGTGCCAGCAGTGACCGCAGACAAGAGACCCAGTACTTC. Amino acid sequence: CASSDRRQETQYF. The V call is TRBV2, the J call TRBJ2-5; no clear D gene. Trimming took 3 bases from V and 2 from J, leaving 7 bases between them. This CDR3 is built from 13 residues. Germline assignment: CDR1 SNHLY and CDR2 FYNNEI.

The chain uses TRBV9 and TRBJ2-3; no reliable D call. V lost 0 bases to trimming and J lost 2 bases, with 7 bases between them. From germline, CDR1 is SGDLS and CDR2 YYNGEE. This CDR3 spans 14 amino acids. The CDR3 protein is CASSVDHLTDTQYF. The CDR3 nucleotides are TGTGCCAGCAGCGTAGATCACCTCACAGATACGCAGTATTTT. The full variable domain, its missing parts supplied by reference TRBV9 and TRBJ2-3, is DSGVTQTPKHLITATGQRVTLRCSPRSGDLSVYWYQQSLDQGLQFLIQYYNGEERAKGNILERFSAQQFPDLHSELNLSSLELGDSALYFCASSVDHLTDTQYFGPGTRLTVL.

The gene calls are TRBV15 and TRBJ1-2; 7 bases are shared with TRBD1. V gave up 5 bases and J gave up 5 bases; unmatched junction bases: 8. This CDR3 is built from 14 residues. Germline lookup yields CDR1 LNHNV and CDR2 YYDKDF (reference sequence). CDR3 nucleotides: TGTGCCACCAGCGAGGACAGGAGCCTGTATGGCTACACCTTC. This translates into CATSEDRSLYGYTF. The whole variable domain, remainder taken from reference TRBV15 and TRBJ1-2, is DAMVIQNPRYQVTQFGKPVTLSCSQTLNHNVMYWYQQKSSQAPKLLFHYYDKDFNNEADTPDNFQSRRPNTSFCFLDIRSPGLGDTAMYLCATSEDRSLYGYTFGSGTRLTVV.

This sequence joins TRBV28 and TRBJ2-7, with 7 bases lining up with TRBD2. With V trimmed by 8 bases and J by 2 bases, 9 bases remained unmatched. The CDR3 runs to 14 residues. In germline, CDR1 is MDHEN, CDR2 SYDVKM. CDR3 amino acids: CASGWAGATYEQYF. DNA for the CDR3: TGTGCCAGCGGTTGGGCGGGAGCTACCTACGAGCAGTACTTC.

The gene calls are TRBV11-1 and TRBJ2-1; D is unresolved. This CDR3 comprises 14 residues. CDR1 SGHAT and CDR2 FQDESV come from the germline V gene (reference sequence). Trimming took 5 bases from V and 6 from J, leaving 14 bases between them. Here the CDR3 DNA reads TGTGCCAGCAGCCTCAGTTCGGTGGGCAATGAGCAGTTCTTC. Encoded protein: CASSLSSVGNEQFF.

This CDR3 is CASSEHSNTGELFF. CDR3 nucleotide sequence: TGTGCCAGCTCCGAGCACTCGAACACCGGGGAGCTGTTTTTT. This rearrangement joins TRBV18 to TRBJ2-2; no definite D call. Germline assignment: CDR1 KGHSH and CDR2 LQKENI. The length of the CDR3 is 14 residues. V was shortened by 6 bases and J by 0 bases, with 8 bases between the two germline ends.

Regarding this clone: The identical CDR3 is also encoded by other nucleotide sequences in the sample. The chain uses TRBV19 and TRBJ2-3; maybe TRBD2 (6 bases). Germline-derived CDR1 and CDR2 are LNHDA and SQIVND (reference sequence). V was cut by 5 bases and J by 2 bases, with 8 bases left in between. This CDR3 has 13 residues. The CDR3 region has the DNA TGTGCCAGTAGTGGGAGGCCCACAGATACGCAGTATTTT. This codes for CASSGRPTDTQYF.

This clone was detected only a few times. Other DNA sequences of this sample code for an identical CDR3. The V call is TRBV28, the J call TRBJ1-5; D unclear. Trimming shortened V by 3 bases and J by 3 bases, and 6 bases separated the two germline ends. CDR1 and CDR2 (germline): MDHEN, SYDVKM. The CDR3 contains 13 residues. As DNA, the CDR3 is TGTGCCAGCAGTTTGCACTCCAATCAGCCCCAGCATTTT. Its protein product is CASSLHSNQPQHF.

The chain is built from TRBV12-5 and TRBJ2-2; 13 positions match TRBD2. Trimming at V came to 6 bases and at J to 1 base, leaving 26 bases not matched to a gene. This CDR3 is 24 amino acids long. Per germline, CDR1 LGHNT and CDR2 FRNRAP. In DNA, the CDR3 is TGTGCTAGTGGGCCCGATGAACAGGGTGTACGGGGGACTAGCGGGGACTTGAACACCGGGGAGCTGTTTTTT. It yields the protein CASGPDEQGVRGTSGDLNTGELFF. The variable domain in full, with the rest retrieved from reference TRBV12-5 and TRBJ2-2, is DARVTQTPRHKVTEMGQEVTMRCQPILGHNTVFWYRQTMMQGLELLAYFRNRAPLDDSGMPKDRFSAEMPDATLATLKIQPSEPRDSAVYFCASGPDEQGVRGTSGDLNTGELFFGEGSRLTVL.

For this clone: Other nucleotide sequences in the sample specify the same CDR3. This sequence joins TRBV27 and TRBJ2-7; the D is unclear. V was clipped by 3 bases and J by 1 base, with 7 bases between them. Per germline, CDR1 MNHEY and CDR2 SMNVEV (reference sequence). The CDR3 is made up of 13 amino acids. The CDR3 here is CASSFGKSYEQYF. The CDR3 DNA follows: TGTGCCAGCAGTTTCGGCAAATCCTACGAGCAGTACTTC.

This chain uses TRBV28 with TRBJ1-6; D unresolved. Trimming removed 8 bases from V and 6 bases from J, with 5 bases in between. CDR1 is MDHEN, CDR2 SYDVKM, per germline. The CDR3 spans 11 residues. CDR3 loop: CASGSNSPLHF. As DNA, the CDR3 is TGTGCCAGCGGGTCTAATTCACCCCTCCACTTT.